These 19 T cell receptor delta chains came from one sample sequenced in a study of γδ T cells in repeated Plasmodium falciparum infection. TCRdb re-analyzed the multiplex PCR reads via CATT. The sample comprises 85,000 to 100,000 delta-chain clones, 0.8% to 1% of which are singletons, and 7.5% to 10% rests with the top ten. Gammadelta T cells were flow-sorted from PBMC into Vgamma9/Vdelta2+ and Vdelta2-negative populations for bulk analysis. The specimen sequenced was gamma-delta T cells from blood. These receptors all stem from a pool of human donors (malaria-infected and uninfected, not separated).

For this clone: TCRdb's listed protein matches a much larger clone and diverges from this DNA's translation at residue 6, likely through a read error; the protein shown comes from the DNA. The chain carries TRDV2 and TRDJ1, with D perhaps matching TRDD3 (6 bases). No J segment appears in TCRdb, so it was assigned here by matching the sequence to germline. This CDR3 has 18 amino acids. Per the germline V gene, CDR1 is GEAIGNYY and CDR2 is EKD. V lost 0 bases to trimming and J lost 0 bases, with 19 bases between them. CDR3 sequence reads: CACDTGGGNPFYTDKLIF. CDR3 DNA sequence: TGTGCCTGTGACACCGGCGGGGGAAACCCCTTTTACACCGATAAACTCATCTTT.

This clone was detected many times. This chain uses TRDV2 with TRDJ1; the match to TRDD3 covers 13 bases. Germline V gene lookup returns CDR1 GEAIGNYY and CDR2 EKD. The V gene end was trimmed by 0 bases and the J gene end by 0 bases; junction bases not matched to a gene: 18. This CDR3 region has 22 residues. The CDR3 DNA follows: TGTGCCTGTGACACCGTATCTACCTCTACTGGGGGATACGCCTCGTACACCGATAAACTCATCTTT. This codes for CACDTVSTSTGGYASYTDKLIF.

In its sample, this clone was seen many times. Other DNA sequences in this specimen translate into the identical CDR3. The V and J genes are TRDV1 and TRDJ1, with 9 bases fitting TRDD3. Germline CDR1 is TSWWSYY and CDR2 is QGS. The CDR3 loop spans 18 amino acids. J lost 1 base, V lost 4 bases, and 13 bases had no gene match. The CDR3, as DNA: TGTGCTCTTGGGGGATACGAAATGGGGGATAAAGGCACCGATAAACTCATCTTT. It translates to CALGGYEMGDKGTDKLIF.

As regards this clone: TCRdb lists the protein of a much larger clone for this DNA, which differs at residue 11, so this is likely a read error; the protein given here is translated from the DNA itself. The chain links TRDV1 to TRDJ1; 13 bases fit TRDD3. Germline CDR1 is TSWWSYY and CDR2 is QGS. CDR3 length equals 24 residues. The trim removed 3 bases at V and 0 bases at J, leaving 25 bases unmatched. This CDR3 is CALGDVSVPTGRTGGYDYTDKLIF. As DNA, the CDR3 is TGTGCTCTTGGGGACGTCTCGGTACCCACGGGCCGTACTGGGGGATACGACTACACCGATAAACTCATCTTT.

In regard to this clone: TCRdb has a much larger clone's protein, which differs at residue 6 from the translation of this DNA, likely because of a read error; what is shown is the protein translated from the DNA. V usage is TRDV2 and J usage is TRDJ1; D is undetermined. No J gene is reported in TCRdb; it was inferred here by comparing the DNA with germline. Trimming cost V 6 bases and J 0 bases, with 10 bases left between them. Per germline, CDR1 GEAIGNYY and CDR2 EKD. The CDR3 runs to 13 residues. For the CDR3, the DNA is TGTGCCTGTCGTCCTCTGGACACCGATAAACTCATCTTT. Protein product: CACRPLDTDKLIF.

This clone was found a few times. This DNA's translation differs at residue 13 from TCRdb's protein, which comes from a much larger clone; a read error is likely, and the protein shown is translated from the DNA. The rearrangement uses TRDV1 and TRDJ1; 10 nucleotides line up with TRDD3. TCRdb leaves out the J gene; it was filled in here by matching the DNA to germline. Germline assignment: CDR1 TSWWSYY and CDR2 QGS. Germline trimming cut 4 bases from V and 10 bases from J; bases unmatched to any gene: 15. This CDR3 region has 16 residues. This chain's CDR3 is CALGVLGYWGMAVLIF. In DNA, the CDR3 is TGTGCTCTTGGGGTTTTAGGGTACTGGGGGATGGCAGTACTCATCTTT.

Many counts were recorded for this clone. The protein TCRdb lists belongs to a much larger clone and differs from this DNA's translation at residue 8, which points to a read error; the protein shown is made from the DNA. V and J are TRDV1 and TRDJ1; 12 bases map to TRDD3. Assignment of the J gene here rests on matching the DNA to germline, because TCRdb gives none. The germline CDR1 and CDR2 sequences are TSWWSYY and QGS. The CDR3 contains 21 residues. V trimming: 3 bases; J trimming: 3 bases; junction bases outside the gene matches: 20. The CDR3 nucleotides are TGTGCTCTTGGGGACCGGCCTCCTCGCCACTGGGGGATACCCATGGCCGATAAACTCATCTTT. Translation: CALGDRPPRHWGIPMADKLIF.

There are a few counts of this clone. The protein that TCRdb holds for this DNA derives from a much larger clone and differs from the translated DNA at residue 15, which likely indicates a read error; the protein shown here is translated from the DNA. The rearrangement uses TRDV1 and TRDJ1; D may be TRDD3 (6 bases). The J gene was not available in TCRdb and was assigned here by matching the DNA to germline segments. Germline V gene data show CDR1 as TSWWSYY and CDR2 as QGS. The CDR3 consists of 19 residues. V gave up 2 bases and J gave up 8 bases, with 30 bases separating them. This CDR3 is CALGEDVGLPGGGTRKLIF. The CDR3 bases are TGTGCTCTTGGGGAAGACGTTGGACTTCCGGGAGGGGGGACCCGCAAACTCATCTTT.

Remarks on this clone: TCRdb attributes to this sequence the protein of a much larger clone, which differs from the DNA translation at residue 10; a read error is likely, and the protein displayed is translated from the DNA. V usage is TRDV2 and J usage is TRDJ1; D is possibly TRDD3 (5 bases). The J gene was not available in TCRdb and was assigned here by matching the DNA to germline segments. In germline, CDR1 is GEAIGNYY, CDR2 EKD. Trimming took 3 bases from V and 2 from J, leaving 15 bases between them. The CDR3 runs to 15 residues. DNA for the CDR3: TGTGCCTGTGACGGGTTGGAGGGGACGACCGATAAACTCATCTTT. Translating it yields CACDGLEGTTDKLIF.

This clone was observed a handful of times. This likely traces to a read error, being one base from a far larger clone. This sample also contains other DNA sequences that code for the same CDR3. The CDR3 nucleotides are TGTGCTCTTGGGGAACCCCGATCCCTTCCCCTCCTTTACTGGGGGATCTCGGATAAACTCATCTTT. Amino acids: CALGEPRSLPLLYWGISDKLIF. This chain connects TRDV1 to TRDJ1, with TRDD3 matching 10 bases. TCRdb supplies no J gene; here it was assigned by aligning the nucleotide sequence to germline. The germline CDR1 and CDR2 sequences are TSWWSYY and QGS. This CDR3 contains 22 residues. Trimming at V came to 1 base and at J to 5 bases, leaving 25 bases not matched to a gene.

To note about this clone: This likely stems from a read error, as it lies one base from a far larger clone. Other DNA sequences of this sample code for an identical CDR3. The genes are TRAV38-2/DV8 and TRDJ1; D might be TRDD2 (9 bases). No J gene is reported in TCRdb; it was inferred here by comparing the DNA with germline. V shed 2 bases and J shed 0 bases, with 47 bases lying between them. The CDR3 runs to 27 residues. Germline V gene lookup returns CDR1 TSESDYY and CDR2 QEAYKQQN. The CDR3 DNA follows: TGTGCTTATAGGAGTCGGGGGGGGAAAACCTTCCTACGCGCTCTCCGTACTGGGGGTCCCCACACCGATAAACTCATCTTT. Translation gives CAYRSRGGKTFLRALRTGGPHTDKLIF.

In regard to this clone: This DNA translates differently at residue 12 from the TCRdb protein, which is that of a much larger clone; a read error is likely, and the protein shown is the DNA's own translation. For the CDR3, the DNA is TGTGCTCTTGGGGACCCATACCCTGGGGGCCCAGCTGGACTCATCTTT. Amino acids: CALGDPYPGGPAGLIF. The V call is TRDV1, the J call TRDJ1, with TRDD3 matching 7 bases. No J gene was available from TCRdb, and it was assigned here by a germline match of the DNA. The CDR3 covers 16 residues. The trim removed 3 bases at V and 10 bases at J, leaving 17 bases unmatched. Germline V gives CDR1 TSWWSYY, CDR2 QGS.

As regards this clone: The protein that TCRdb holds for this DNA derives from a much larger clone and differs from the translated DNA at residue 19, which likely indicates a read error; the protein shown here is translated from the DNA. The V and J genes are TRDV1 and TRDJ2; either TRDD2 or TRDD3 may supply D (5 bases each). TCRdb lists no J gene, so it was determined here by aligning the DNA to germline. Trimming stripped 2 bases from V and 12 bases from J, with 52 bases between. CDR3 length: 26 residues. CDR1 is TSWWSYY, CDR2 QGS, per germline. The CDR3 DNA reads as TGTGCTCTTGGGGAAAAGCCCGCCGACGGGGCCTACCGACGATGGTTCGGGATCTGGGACAGTAGGGAACTCTTCTTT. It encodes CALGEKPADGAYRRWFGIWDSRELFF.

This clone was recorded many times. The TCRdb protein comes from a much larger clone and disagrees with this DNA's translation at residue 13, likely due to a read error; the protein given here is derived from the DNA. This chain uses TRDV1 with TRDJ2, with D perhaps being TRDD2 or TRDD3 (5 bases each). Germline CDR1 is TSWWSYY and CDR2 is QGS. The CDR3 loop spans 15 amino acids. The CDR3 nucleotides read TGTGCTCTTGGGGTCGTGGGGTTTCCTGCGGGACAACCCTTCTTT. Protein sequence: CALGVVGFPAGQPFF.

This clone was counted between two and nine times. The translation of this DNA and the TCRdb protein of a much larger clone differ at residue 3, probably owing to a read error; the protein shown here is translated from the DNA. V usage is TRDV1 and J usage is TRDJ2; 12 bases agree with TRDD3. No J gene is reported in TCRdb; it was inferred here by comparing the DNA with germline. This CDR3 has 17 residues. Trimming cost V 10 bases and J 4 bases; bases outside gene matches: 13. Germline V gives CDR1 TSWWSYY, CDR2 QGS. CDR3 in amino acids: CAPGFTGGYPPTAQLFF. Written as DNA, the CDR3 is TGTGCTCCTGGATTTACTGGGGGATACCCCCCGACAGCACAACTCTTCTTT.

Note on this clone: TCRdb assigns this DNA the protein of a much larger clone, which departs from its translation at residue 14; this likely reflects a read error, and the protein shown comes from translating the DNA. The rearrangement links TRDV2 to TRDJ1, with 13 positions matching TRDD3. TCRdb offers no J gene call, so here the DNA was matched to germline to obtain one. This CDR3 has 18 amino acids. Germline-derived CDR1 and CDR2 are GEAIGNYY and EKD. As DNA, the CDR3 is TGTGCCTGTGACCCCTACTGGGGGATACGGACTGGAACCGGTAAACTCATCTTT. Its protein product is CACDPYWGIRTGTGKLIF.

As concerns this clone: The protein TCRdb gives is from a much larger clone and does not agree with this DNA's translation at residue 8, likely a read error; the protein shown here comes from the DNA. The chain has TRDV2 and TRDJ1, with 7 bases aligning to TRDD3. TCRdb leaves out the J gene; it was filled in here by matching the DNA to germline. Germline trimming cut 0 bases from V and 3 bases from J; bases unmatched to any gene: 15. Germline V gene data show CDR1 as GEAIGNYY and CDR2 as EKD. The CDR3 covers 18 residues. As DNA, the CDR3 is TGTGCCTGTGACACCCTAAATCCGGGGGATTTAGGGGCCGATAAACTCATCTTT. Translated: CACDTLNPGDLGADKLIF.

Remarks on this clone: TCRdb's protein for this DNA is that of a much larger clone and differs from the translation at residue 5, likely a read error; the protein shown is the DNA translation. The rearrangement joins TRDV2 to TRDJ1, with TRDD3 matching over 10 bases. With V trimmed by 3 bases and J by 0 bases, 24 bases remained unmatched. This CDR3 contains 22 residues. The V gene's germline CDR1 is GEAIGNYY and CDR2 EKD. CDR3 coding DNA: TGTGCCTGTGACTCCATTACTGGGGGATTGATAAAGCTACCGAATTACACCGATAAACTCATCTTT. Amino acids: CACDSITGGLIKLPNYTDKLIF.

About this clone: The TCRdb record carries a much larger clone's protein, which differs from this DNA's translation at residue 16; a read error is the likely cause, and the protein listed here is the DNA translation. V and J are TRDV1 and TRDJ1, with TRDD3 matching 7 bases. In the absence of a J gene in TCRdb, the DNA was matched to germline to assign it here. Germline values: CDR1 TSWWSYY, CDR2 QGS. CDR3 length: 19 amino acids. This CDR3 is CALGELFLGSWGNTDRLIF. DNA of the CDR3: TGTGCTCTTGGGGAACTTTTTCTGGGAAGTTGGGGGAACACCGATAGACTCATCTTT.